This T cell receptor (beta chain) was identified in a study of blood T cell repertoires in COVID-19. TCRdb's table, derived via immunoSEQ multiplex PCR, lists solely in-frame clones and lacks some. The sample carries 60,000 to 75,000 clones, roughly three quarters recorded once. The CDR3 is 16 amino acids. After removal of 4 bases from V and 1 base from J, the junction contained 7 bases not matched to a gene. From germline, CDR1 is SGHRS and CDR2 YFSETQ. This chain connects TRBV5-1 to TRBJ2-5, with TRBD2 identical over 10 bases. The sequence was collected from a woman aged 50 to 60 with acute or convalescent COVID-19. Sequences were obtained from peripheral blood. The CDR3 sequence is CASSTRSGGPQETQYF. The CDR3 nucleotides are TGCGCCAGCAGCACCCGTAGCGGGGGGCCCCAAGAGACCCAGTACTTC. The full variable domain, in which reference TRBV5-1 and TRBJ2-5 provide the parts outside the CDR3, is KAGVTQTPRYLIKTRGQQVTLSCSPISGHRSVSWYQQTPGQGLQFLFEYFSETQRNKGNFPGRFSGRQFSNSRSEMNVSTLELGDSALYLCASSTRSGGPQETQYFGPGTRLLVL.